This passage covers 29 T cell receptor beta chains from one sample sequenced in a study of blood T cell repertoires in COVID-19. Sequencing used immunoSEQ multiplex PCR; TCRdb keeps in-frame clones, though not all of them. The sample records about 150,000 clones, around 89% being singletons. The specimen sequenced was peripheral blood. The origin of the receptors is a man aged 55 to 69 with acute or convalescent COVID-19.

The chain uses TRBV4-2 and TRBJ1-1; the D is unclear. Germline CDR1 reads LGHNA; CDR2 reads YNFKEQ. The CDR3 is made up of 14 amino acids. V lost 3 bases to trimming and J lost 0 bases, with 8 bases between them. DNA for the CDR3: TGTGCCAGCAGCCAGGCCACTATGAACACTGAAGCTTTCTTT. Translated: CASSQATMNTEAFF.

The chain has TRBV7-8 and TRBJ1-2, with D uncertain. Per the germline V gene, CDR1 is SGHVS and CDR2 is FQNEAQ. The ends were cut back, 5 bases at V and 4 bases at J, with 23 bases in the middle. The CDR3 is 17 residues long. CDR3 bases: TGTGCCAGCAGCCCGAGCGGTTATAGTCTGGGGAGCTATGGCTACACCTTC. Its translation: CASSPSGYSLGSYGYTF.

V is TRBV2 and J is TRBJ2-7; TRBD2 is a possible D gene (5 bases). Germline V gene sequence: CDR1 SNHLY, CDR2 FYNNEI. V shed 3 bases and J shed 0 bases, with 15 bases lying between them. The CDR3 runs to 16 residues. The CDR3 region has the DNA TGTGCCAGCAGTGATCCCCGGGGATCCCTCTCCTACGAGCAGTACTTC. Its translation is CASSDPRGSLSYEQYF. Based on the CDR3 plus reference TRBV2 and TRBJ2-7, the full variable domain is EPEVTQTPSHQVTQMGQEVILRCVPISNHLYFYWYRQILGQKVEFLVSFYNNEISEKSEIFDDQFSVERPDGSNFTLKIRSTKLEDSAMYFCASSDPRGSLSYEQYFGPGTRLTVT.

The CDR3, as DNA: TGTGCCAGCAGCTATGGACCGGGAACTGAAGCTTTCTTT. This translates into CASSYGPGTEAFF. The chain joins TRBV7-9 to TRBJ1-1; D is uncertain. The CDR3 contains 13 residues. Per the germline V gene, CDR1 is SEHNR and CDR2 is FQNEAQ (reference sequence). V was shortened by 4 bases and J by 5 bases, with 11 bases between the two germline ends. The full variable domain, its missing parts supplied by reference TRBV7-9 and TRBJ1-1, is DTGVSQNPRHKITKRGQNVTFRCDPISEHNRLYWYRQTLGQGPEFLTYFQNEAQLEKSRLLSDRFSAERPKGSFSTLEIQRTEQGDSAMYLCASSYGPGTEAFFGQGTRLTVV.

V and J are TRBV11-2 and TRBJ1-2; maybe TRBD1 (6 bases). Germline values: CDR1 SGHAT, CDR2 FQNNGV. V was clipped by 5 bases and J by 4 bases, with 23 bases between them. The CDR3 is 17 residues long. The CDR3, as DNA: TGTGCCAGCAGCCCACCTCCCGACAGGCGCCCTAGCTATGGCTACACCTTC. It encodes CASSPPPDRRPSYGYTF.

The chain joins TRBV5-6 to TRBJ2-7; 10 nucleotides agree with TRBD1. Germline V lookup: CDR1 SGHDT, CDR2 YYEEEE. The J segment lost 4 bases and the V segment lost 4 bases, leaving 5 bases of the junction unmatched. This CDR3 is built from 14 residues. CDR3 coding DNA: TGTGCCAGCAGCCGGGACAGGGGTAGTTACGAGCAGTACTTC. This translates into CASSRDRGSYEQYF.

A single count supports this clone. This chain joins TRBV5-5 and TRBJ1-2, with TRBD1 matching 7 bases. The CDR3 has 15 amino acids. The germline CDR1 and CDR2 sequences are SGHKS and YYEKEE (reference sequence). Losses at the gene ends were 3 bases for V and 2 bases for J; bases not matched to a gene: 7. In nucleotides, the CDR3 is TGTGCCAGCAGCTCCGGGACAGTCAAGAACTATGGCTACACCTTC. This encodes CASSSGTVKNYGYTF.

The V and J genes are TRBV6-2 or TRBV6-3 and TRBJ2-7, with 8 bases matching TRBD2. This CDR3 comprises 15 residues. With 7 bases clipped from V and 3 bases from J, the junction kept 11 bases outside the gene matches. The germline V gene has CDR1 MNHEY and CDR2 SVGEGT. CDR3 sequence (DNA): TGTGCCAGCACCCCCCCGAGCGGGGGAATCTACGAGCAGTACTTC. Translation: CASTPPSGGIYEQYF.

This clone was observed a handful of times. This chain links TRBV30 with TRBJ1-1; maybe TRBD1 (6 bases). The V gene's germline CDR1 is GTSNPN and CDR2 SVGIG (reference sequence). The CDR3 has 13 amino acids. Trimming shortened V by 2 bases and J by 0 bases, and 7 bases separated the two germline ends. This chain's CDR3 is CAWSTGMNTEAFF. As DNA, the CDR3 is TGTGCCTGGAGTACAGGGATGAACACTGAAGCTTTCTTT.

V gene TRBV20-1 combines with J gene TRBJ2-5, with unresolved D. CDR3 size: 11 residues. The germline V gene has CDR1 DFQATT and CDR2 SNEGSKA (reference sequence). Trimming took 0 bases from V and 5 from J, leaving 4 bases between them. CDR3 loop: CSARDMETQYF. The CDR3 DNA follows: TGCAGTGCTAGAGATATGGAGACCCAGTACTTC.

This chain links TRBV6-5 with TRBJ2-5; TRBD2 matches at 11 bases. This CDR3 region has 15 residues. V gave up 4 bases and J gave up 5 bases; unmatched junction bases: 6. The V gene's germline CDR1 is MNHEY and CDR2 SVGAGI. The CDR3: CASSSLTSGMETQYF. CDR3 DNA sequence: TGTGCCAGCAGTTCCTTGACTAGCGGGATGGAGACCCAGTACTTC.

The rearrangement joins TRBV4-1 to TRBJ2-7, with 8 bases matching TRBD2. Germline values: CDR1 MGHRA, CDR2 YSYEKL. Trimming cost V 5 bases and J 6 bases; bases outside gene matches: 12. This CDR3 contains 15 residues. The CDR3 DNA reads TGCGCCAGCAGCTCGGGCAGGGGACTAGGTTCCGAGCAGTACTTC. It encodes CASSSGRGLGSEQYF.

The chain employs TRBV5-1 and TRBJ1-1; weak D call: TRBD1 (6 bases). The germline V and J ends were trimmed by 0 bases and 6 bases, with 18 bases remaining between them. Germline V gives CDR1 SGHRS, CDR2 YFSETQ. There are 16 residues in the CDR3. The CDR3 bases are TGCGCCAGCAGCTTGGGAGGCGTGGGGACACTTTCTGAAGCTTTCTTT. Protein product: CASSLGGVGTLSEAFF.

The chain has TRBV5-4 and TRBJ1-2, with D unclear. Deletions cut 5 bases from V and 0 bases from J, with 8 bases between. The CDR3 contains 13 residues. Germline CDR1 and CDR2: SGHNT and YYREEE (reference sequence). CDR3 sequence reads: CASSLTANYGYTF. DNA for the CDR3: TGTGCCAGCAGTCTAACAGCTAACTATGGCTACACCTTC.

V usage is TRBV5-1 and J usage is TRBJ2-2; D ambiguous. CDR1 is SGHRS and CDR2 is YFSETQ in the germline V gene. The CDR3 sequence is 13 residues long. Deletions cut 4 bases from V and 1 base from J, with 5 bases between. CDR3 residues: CASSELNTGELFF. CDR3 bases: TGCGCCAGCAGCGAGCTGAACACCGGGGAGCTGTTTTTT.

The chain employs TRBV10-2 and TRBJ2-7; tentatively, D is TRBD2 (6 bases). Trimming shortened V by 7 bases and J by 0 bases, and 13 bases separated the two germline ends. Germline CDR1 is WSHSY and CDR2 is SAAADI. The CDR3 runs 14 residues. CDR3 protein: CASTPRGSSYEQYF. The CDR3 nucleotides read TGCGCCAGCACCCCCCGGGGGAGCTCCTACGAGCAGTACTTC.

The genes are TRBV7-2 and TRBJ1-2, with 8 bases lining up with TRBD1. With 2 bases clipped from V and 4 bases from J, the junction kept 6 bases outside the gene matches. Germline V CDR1 and CDR2: SGHTA, FQGNSA. CDR3 length: 15 amino acids. Here the CDR3 reads CASSLKGQEFYGYTF. The CDR3 DNA sequence: TGTGCCAGCAGCTTAAAGGGACAGGAGTTCTATGGCTACACCTTC.

The chain uses TRBV11-2 and TRBJ1-1; no clear D. The CDR3 contains 12 residues. Trimming pared 6 bases from V and 7 bases from J, leaving 12 bases between. Per the germline V gene, CDR1 is SGHAT and CDR2 is FQNNGV. This chain's CDR3 is CASSPARVEAFF. DNA of the CDR3: TGTGCCAGCAGTCCTGCGCGGGTTGAAGCTTTCTTT.

This clone came up a few times. The rearrangement links TRBV12-5 to TRBJ1-5; 7 bases match TRBD1. The V gene end was trimmed by 6 bases and the J gene end by 0 bases; junction bases not matched to a gene: 8. The CDR3 runs to 16 residues. Germline CDR1 LGHNT, CDR2 FRNRAP. This chain's CDR3 is CASGGQTGLSNQPQHF. The CDR3 DNA reads as TGTGCTAGTGGCGGGCAGACAGGGCTTAGCAATCAGCCCCAGCATTTT.

The V gene is TRBV2, the J gene TRBJ1-6; tentative D call: TRBD1 (5 bases). The CDR3 spans 12 residues. The germline V and J ends were trimmed by 11 bases and 7 bases, with 12 bases remaining between them. Germline CDR1 is SNHLY and CDR2 is FYNNEI. CDR3 DNA sequence: TGTGCCGGCGGGACGGACAATTCACCCCTCCACTTT. It encodes CAGGTDNSPLHF. Using reference TRBV2 and TRBJ1-6 for the parts outside the CDR3, the full variable domain is EPEVTQTPSHQVTQMGQEVILRCVPISNHLYFYWYRQILGQKVEFLVSFYNNEISEKSEIFDDQFSVERPDGSNFTLKIRSTKLEDSAMYFCAGGTDNSPLHFGNGTRLTVT.

The V and J genes are TRBV13 and TRBJ2-7; 8 bases fit TRBD1. V lost 2 bases, J lost 4 bases, and 7 bases stayed unmatched. Per germline, CDR1 PRHDT and CDR2 FYEKMQ (reference sequence). The CDR3 sequence is 15 residues long. In DNA form, the CDR3 reads TGTGCCAGCAGCTTATCCGGACAGGGAACATACGAGCAGTACTTC. Translation: CASSLSGQGTYEQYF.

This clone was recorded once. V gene TRBV10-1 combines with J gene TRBJ2-2; D is perhaps TRBD1 (5 bases). V was trimmed by 7 bases and J by 1 base, leaving 10 bases between them. Germline lookup yields CDR1 WNHNN and CDR2 SYGVQD (reference sequence). The CDR3 is made up of 14 amino acids. CDR3 protein: CASIGQMNTGELFF. CDR3 DNA sequence: TGCGCCAGCATAGGACAAATGAACACCGGGGAGCTGTTTTTT.

This clone was seen once. V gene TRBV19 combines with J gene TRBJ1-1; D uncertain. V lost 1 base and J 0 bases, leaving 3 bases between the germline ends. Germline CDR1 reads LNHDA; CDR2 reads SQIVND (reference sequence). CDR3 length: 13 amino acids. This CDR3 is CASSIVMNTEAFF. The CDR3 nucleotides read TGTGCCAGTAGTATAGTCATGAACACTGAAGCTTTCTTT.

The count of this clone is one. V is TRBV30 and J is TRBJ1-1, with D unresolved. The V end lost 0 bases, the J end lost 0 bases, and 8 bases lay between the germline ends. CDR1 is GTSNPN and CDR2 is SVGIG in the germline V gene (reference sequence). The length of the CDR3 is 14 residues. This CDR3 is CAWSVRGMNTEAFF. CDR3 coding DNA: TGTGCCTGGAGTGTACGAGGGATGAACACTGAAGCTTTCTTT.

J is TRBJ2-7 and V is TRBV6-6; no definite D call. Looked up from germline, CDR1 is MNHNY and CDR2 is SVGAGI (reference sequence). The ends were cut back, 5 bases at V and 0 bases at J, with 14 bases in the middle. This CDR3 spans 15 amino acids. The DNA of the CDR3 is TGTGCCAGCAGTGACGGAGTGACCCTCTCCTACGAGCAGTACTTC. It encodes CASSDGVTLSYEQYF.

This clone was counted a single time. This chain connects TRBV2 to TRBJ1-4; unclear D gene. Germline-derived CDR1 and CDR2 are SNHLY and FYNNEI. The CDR3 contains 13 residues. Between the trimmed V and J ends, which lost 6 bases and 5 bases, there was a span of 10 bases. CDR3 residues: CASRVSINEKLFF. CDR3 in DNA: TGTGCCAGCAGAGTCAGTATAAATGAAAAACTGTTTTTT.

Notes on this clone: An end of the junction does not agree with germline; a read error may underlie this. The chain uses TRBV10-3 and TRBJ2-3, with TRBD2 as a possible D gene (7 bases). Germline V gene data show CDR1 as ENHRY and CDR2 as SYGVKD. CDR3 length equals 13 residues. The DNA of the CDR3 is TGTGCCATCAATGAGGACAGCGGGAATACGCAGTATTTT. Translating gives CAINEDSGNTQYF.

This rearrangement joins TRBV5-8 to TRBJ2-2, with D maybe TRBD1 (6 bases). Looked up from germline, CDR1 is SGHTS and CDR2 is YDEGEE. The CDR3 covers 16 residues. With 7 bases removed from V and 2 bases from J, the gap between germline ends came to 18 bases. The CDR3 reads CASPPQGKGNTGELFF. CDR3 bases: TGTGCCAGCCCGCCCCAGGGGAAGGGTAACACCGGGGAGCTGTTTTTT.

The rearrangement links TRBV27 to TRBJ1-1, with unresolved D. The CDR3 length is 14 residues. Per the germline V gene, CDR1 is MNHEY and CDR2 is SMNVEV (reference sequence). V lost 2 bases and J 0 bases, leaving 7 bases between the germline ends. CDR3 nucleotide sequence: TGTGCCAGCAGTTTACGACTCTTGAACACTGAAGCTTTCTTT. Amino acid sequence: CASSLRLLNTEAFF.